The rows below give T cell receptor beta chains drawn from one sample of a study of blood T cells in healthy people across ages. TCRdb used MiXCR to reprocess the 5' RACE reads, holding one entry per CDR3 protein. The sample includes about 640,000 distinct CDR3 sequences, approximately 50% seen only once; the top ten take more than 35%. Sequenced input: blood. The receptors come from a man aged 55 to 69 in good health. CDR3s include the opening cysteine and the closing phenylalanine or tryptophan. D genes are given only for firm matches. Not all rows give a size; the values are once, few, many and, for expanded clones, a class.

d_gene	abundance	j_gene	v_gene	CDR3nt	CDR3aa
TRBD2	NA	TRBJ2-6	TRBV9	TGTGCCAGCAGCGTAGAGCCTAGCGGCTCTGGGGCCAACGTCCTGACTTTC	CASSVEPSGSGANVLTF
NA	few	TRBJ2-1	TRBV20-1	TGCAGTGCTATTCGACTTCGCTCCTACAATGAGCAGTTCTTC	CSAIRLRSYNEQFF
NA	NA	TRBJ2-1	TRBV7-9	TGTGCCAGCAGCTTAGGGGGGTTACGGCAGTTCTTC	CASSLGGLRQFF
TRBD1	NA	TRBJ2-1	TRBV29-1	TGCAGCGTTGAAGAGACGAGGGGGCAGGGGCAGTTCTTC	CSVEETRGQGQFF
TRBD1	NA	TRBJ1-4	TRBV6-5	TGTGCCAGCAGGCTACCTGGGACAGGGGGAATGGAAAAACTGTTTTTT	CASRLPGTGGMEKLFF
NA	few	TRBJ2-7	TRBV21-1	TGTGCCAGCAGCAAAGATGTCCTTTACGAGCAGTACTTC	CASSKDVLYEQYF
TRBD2	NA	TRBJ2-3	TRBV9	TGTGCCAGCAGCCCTATGGTGGCGGGGGGCACAGATACGCAGTATTTT	CASSPMVAGGTDTQYF
TRBD1	NA	TRBJ1-4	TRBV5-6	TGTGCCAGCACCCAAGGCGGGACAGGGAGCGAAAAACTGTTTTTT	CASTQGGTGSEKLFF
NA	NA	TRBJ2-5	TRBV5-1	TGCGCCAGCAGCTCGCTCGCCCAAGAGACCCAGTACTTC	CASSSLAQETQYF
NA	few	TRBJ2-5	TRBV12-3/TRBV12-4	TGTGCCAGCAGTTTCAGTCTCCCCCAAGAGACCCAGTACTTC	CASSFSLPQETQYF
NA	NA	TRBJ1-2	TRBV2	TGTGCCAGCAGTGGGGGGCGGAGTAACTATGGCTACACCTTC	CASSGGRSNYGYTF
NA	NA	TRBJ1-1	TRBV12-3/TRBV12-4	TGTGCCAGCAGGGGCACTGAAGCTTTCTTT	CASRGTEAFF
TRBD1	NA	TRBJ2-5	TRBV12-3/TRBV12-4	TGTGCCAGCAGTCCCGGACAGGGAGTGGGTGAGACCCAGTACTTC	CASSPGQGVGETQYF
TRBD1	NA	TRBJ2-7	TRBV2	TGTGCCAGCCAGGAAGGACAGGGGGCCTACGAGCAGTACTTC	CASQEGQGAYEQYF
TRBD1	NA	TRBJ2-7	TRBV29-1	TGCAGCGTTGAAGAAATACTCCGGGACAGGGTGATCTACGAGCAGTACTTC	CSVEEILRDRVIYEQYF
TRBD2	few	TRBJ2-7	TRBV9	TGTGCCAGCAGCGTAGGGTTCGGTAGCGGGGCCCGGGAGCAGTACTTC	CASSVGFGSGAREQYF
NA	NA	TRBJ2-5	TRBV20-1	TGCAGTGCTAGCCGCCAGGCCCAGGAGACCCAGTACTTC	CSASRQAQETQYF
TRBD1	few	TRBJ2-5	TRBV20-1	TGCAGTGCTAGAGATGACAGGGGTGGGGAGACCCAGTACTTC	CSARDDRGGETQYF
NA	few	TRBJ2-3	TRBV7-8	TGTGCCAGCAGCTTAGCGGCGGCAGGCACGACAGATACGCAGTATTTT	CASSLAAAGTTDTQYF
TRBD2	few	TRBJ2-5	TRBV20-1	TGCAGTGCCTCGCTAGCGGGGGGTCGGTACCAAGAGACCCAGTACTTC	CSASLAGGRYQETQYF
NA	NA	TRBJ2-1	TRBV5-1	TGCCCCAGCAGCTTGGCCGGCCAGCGACAGTTCTTC	CPSSLAGQRQFF
NA	NA	TRBJ2-5	TRBV20-1	TGCAGTGCTATCCCCGGGACGGCGGGCCAAGAGACCCAGTACTTC	CSAIPGTAGQETQYF
TRBD1	NA	TRBJ1-1	TRBV7-9	TGTGCCAGCAGCTCGGGACAGGGTTACACTGAAGCTTTCTTT	CASSSGQGYTEAFF
NA	NA	TRBJ2-1	TRBV6-2/TRBV6-3	TGTGCCAGCAGCAACTTCCAGGGCTACAATGAGCAGTTCTTC	CASSNFQGYNEQFF
NA	NA	TRBJ2-5	TRBV12-3/TRBV12-4	TGTGCCAGCAGTTTAGGTTCGCAGGGCCAAGAGACCCAGTACTTC	CASSLGSQGQETQYF
NA	NA	TRBJ2-1	TRBV24-1	TGTGCCACCAGTGACCCGAGGGGGGCAGGCAATGAGCAGTTCTTC	CATSDPRGAGNEQFF
TRBD2	NA	TRBJ2-1	TRBV6-2/TRBV6-3	TGTGCCAGCAGTTCAGCGGGGTCCTACAATGAGCAGTTCTTC	CASSSAGSYNEQFF
NA	NA	TRBJ2-7	TRBV5-1	TGTGCCAGCAGCTTAGGGACTGGGGGCGAGCAGTACTTC	CASSLGTGGEQYF
TRBD1	NA	TRBJ1-2	TRBV5-1	TGCGCCAGCAGCGTCGGACAGGAGCCCCTCGGCTACACCTTC	CASSVGQEPLGYTF
TRBD1	NA	TRBJ1-6	TRBV5-1	TGCGCCAGCAGCTTCCTTACAGGGGAAGGAGGTTCACCCCTCCACTTT	CASSFLTGEGGSPLHF
TRBD1	NA	TRBJ1-2	TRBV3-1	TGTGCCAGCAGCCCTCCGGGACAGGGGTTTGGCTATGGCTACACCTTC	CASSPPGQGFGYGYTF
TRBD1	NA	TRBJ2-3	TRBV12-3/TRBV12-4	TGTGCCAGCAGATTGGAGGACAGGGGGTACCCGGATACGCAGTATTTT	CASRLEDRGYPDTQYF
NA	NA	TRBJ2-3	TRBV5-6	TGTGCCAGCAGCGCCATGACGGATAGCACAGATACGCAGTATTTT	CASSAMTDSTDTQYF
NA	many	TRBJ2-5	TRBV3-1	TGTGCCAGCAGCCAAGGGCCCGGGGACCCAGAGACCCAGTACTTC	CASSQGPGDPETQYF
TRBD1	NA	TRBJ1-1	TRBV12-3/TRBV12-4	TGTGCCAGCAAGGGACAGATGAACACTGAAGCTTTCTTT	CASKGQMNTEAFF
NA	NA	TRBJ2-2	TRBV7-8	TGTGCCAGCAGCTTAGTTGGGCCAGAGGAGCTGTTTTTT	CASSLVGPEELFF
NA	NA	TRBJ1-1	TRBV7-9	TGTGCCAGCAGCTTAGGACACCGGGGGGGAGGCACTGAAGCTTTCTTT	CASSLGHRGGGTEAFF
TRBD2	NA	TRBJ2-5	TRBV5-1	TGCGCCAGCAGCGCGGGCTCCGGGACTAGCGGGGGAGGGACCCAGTACTTC	CASSAGSGTSGGGTQYF
TRBD1	NA	TRBJ1-5	TRBV20-1	TGCAGTGCCCTCCGGGACAGATTGAATCAGCCCCAGCATTTT	CSALRDRLNQPQHF
NA	NA	TRBJ1-2	TRBV6-4	TGTGCCAGCAGTGCCGAGACAGGCCCATATGGCTACACCTTC	CASSAETGPYGYTF
TRBD2	NA	TRBJ2-5	TRBV20-1	TGCAGTGCTCCCGGGACTAGCGGTCGGGAGACCCAGTACTTC	CSAPGTSGRETQYF
TRBD1	NA	TRBJ1-6	TRBV27	TGTGCCAGCTCCGGAGGACAGGTCAATTCACCCCTCCACTTT	CASSGGQVNSPLHF
TRBD1	NA	TRBJ2-3	TRBV12-3/TRBV12-4	TGTGCCAGCAAATGGACAGGGGGCGCGGGCGCAGATACGCAGTATTTT	CASKWTGGAGADTQYF
NA	few	TRBJ2-1	TRBV7-9	TGTGCCAGCCTCCGGGACTCCCTTTACAATGAGCAGTTCTTC	CASLRDSLYNEQFF
NA	NA	TRBJ2-5	TRBV4-1	TGCGCCGGCAGCCAGAATTGGGGGAGCAATGAGCAGTACTTC	CAGSQNWGSNEQYF
NA	NA	TRBJ2-7	TRBV28	TGTGCCAGCAGTATAGGGGGTGAGCAGTACTTC	CASSIGGEQYF
NA	NA	TRBJ2-5	TRBV12-3/TRBV12-4	TGTGCCAGCAGTTTAGGAAGACTGAGGAGGGAGACCCAGTACTTC	CASSLGRLRRETQYF
TRBD2	NA	TRBJ2-1	TRBV15	TGTGCCACCAGCAGAGGACCCGGACTAGCGGGAGCTCATGAGCAGTTCTTC	CATSRGPGLAGAHEQFF
NA	NA	TRBJ2-3	TRBV2	TGTGCCAGCAGTGGGCACCTTGGGGGTACGCAGTATTTT	CASSGHLGGTQYF
NA	NA	TRBJ2-7	TRBV11-2	TGTGCCAGCAGCTTAGAAATTACAGGGTTCGGCTCCTACGAGCAGTACTTC	CASSLEITGFGSYEQYF